The 23 T cell receptor beta chains below all came from one sample that was sequenced in a study of Ad26.COV2.S vaccination and SARS-CoV-2 variants. Measured with immunoSEQ multiplex PCR; TCRdb has only the in-frame clones, and not every one. The table lists approximately 420,000 clones, around 85% of them singletons. Treatment described: 19 received Ad26.COV2.S at low or high dose, single or two shots; about five received placebo; per-sample allocation not given. At day 63 after the first vaccine or placebo injection, samples were drawn. The input for sequencing was peripheral blood, taken in a trial of Ad26.COV2.S vaccine versus placebo. These receptors were collected from a person between 18 and 59 years old who received the Ad26.COV2.S COVID-19 vaccine or a placebo.

This clone was recorded once. The chain is built from TRBV7-9 and TRBJ1-2; D is perhaps TRBD1 (5 bases). Per the germline V gene, CDR1 is SEHNR and CDR2 is FQNEAQ (reference sequence). The V gene lost 3 bases and the J gene lost 7 bases, with 12 bases spanning the gap. The CDR3 covers 13 residues. The CDR3 coding sequence is TGTGCCAGCAGCTTTCATGTAGGGGTTGGCTACACCTTC. Residues: CASSFHVGVGYTF.

The CDR3 region has the DNA TGTGCCAGCAGCCTTGCCGAATCGGTATCGAACTATGGCTACACCTTC. Residues: CASSLAESVSNYGYTF. This rearrangement joins TRBV3-1 (or the pseudogene TRBV3-2) to TRBJ1-2; D unresolved. The V gene lost 4 bases and the J gene lost 2 bases, with 17 bases spanning the gap. In germline, CDR1 is LGHDT, CDR2 YNNKEL (reference sequence). This CDR3 is built from 16 residues.

The V gene is TRBV4-1, the J gene TRBJ2-1, with no clear D. Trimming removed 4 bases at V and 2 bases at J, with 9 bases between. Germline V lookup: CDR1 MGHRA, CDR2 YSYEKL. The CDR3 contains 14 residues. The CDR3 region is CASSPDPTYNEQFF. In nucleotides, the CDR3 is TGCGCCAGCAGCCCAGACCCGACCTACAATGAGCAGTTCTTC.

The DNA for the CDR3 is TGTGCCAGCAGCACCGGGGCCTACGAGCAGTACTTC. Translating it yields CASSTGAYEQYF. The rearrangement links TRBV5-5 to TRBJ2-7, with a tentative D call TRBD2 (5 bases). The CDR3 runs 12 residues. V dropped 4 bases and J dropped 2 bases, with 7 bases sitting between them. CDR1 and CDR2 (germline): SGHKS, YYEKEE (reference sequence). Together with reference TRBV5-5 and TRBJ2-7, the CDR3 gives the full variable domain: DAGVTQSPTHLIKTRGQQVTLRCSPISGHKSVSWYQQVLGQGPQFIFQYYEKEERGRGNFPDRFSARQFPNYSSELNVNALLLGDSALYLCASSTGAYEQYFGPGTRLTVT.

V is TRBV5-1 and J is TRBJ2-5; either TRBD1 or TRBD2 may fit D (6 bases each). The CDR3 contains 14 residues. CDR1 and CDR2 (germline): SGHRS, YFSETQ. With 4 bases removed from V and 0 bases from J, the gap between germline ends came to 10 bases. CDR3 region: CASSRGDNQETQYF. The CDR3 DNA reads TGCGCCAGCAGCCGCGGGGACAACCAAGAGACCCAGTACTTC.

The chain links TRBV4-1 to TRBJ1-1, with D perhaps matching TRBD1 (6 bases). Germline V lookup: CDR1 MGHRA, CDR2 YSYEKL. The CDR3 length is 16 residues. Between the trimmed V and J ends, which lost 1 base and 1 base, there was a span of 13 bases. The CDR3 sequence is CASSQGGGGENTEAFF. CDR3 DNA: TGCGCCAGCAGCCAAGGGGGCGGGGGCGAGAACACTGAAGCTTTCTTT.

The chain combines TRBV7-2 with TRBJ1-1, with D maybe TRBD1 (6 bases). V lost 3 bases and J 5 bases, leaving 13 bases between the germline ends. The CDR3 extends over 14 amino acids. The V gene's germline CDR1 is SGHTA and CDR2 FQGNSA. CDR3 DNA sequence: TGTGCCAGCAGCTTGAGCACAGGGATAACTGAAGCTTTCTTT. Translated, it gives CASSLSTGITEAFF.

This chain joins TRBV7-2 and TRBJ2-5; 7 bases are shared with TRBD2. V shed 6 bases, J shed 3 bases, and the junction held 13 bases outside the gene matches. Germline CDR1 and CDR2: SGHTA and FQGNSA. This CDR3 has 16 residues. Here the CDR3 DNA reads TGTGCCAGCAGAGCTTGGACGGGGCGGGGGAAAGAGACCCAGTACTTC. The encoded protein is CASRAWTGRGKETQYF.

The rearrangement joins TRBV15 to TRBJ1-1; D ambiguous. The germline gives CDR1 LNHNV, CDR2 YYDKDF (reference sequence). The CDR3 runs 16 residues. Trimming shortened V by 0 bases and J by 0 bases, and 11 bases separated the two germline ends. The CDR3 reads CATSRDQANMNTEAFF. Here the CDR3 DNA reads TGTGCCACCAGCAGAGATCAGGCTAACATGAACACTGAAGCTTTCTTT.

The chain links TRBV10-2 to TRBJ2-4; D is possibly TRBD2 (5 bases). CDR1 and CDR2 (germline): WSHSY, SAAADI. The ends were cut back, 0 bases at V and 1 base at J, with 13 bases in the middle. There are 17 residues in the CDR3. The CDR3 here is CASSESGGPMAKNIQYF. The CDR3 bases are TGCGCCAGCAGTGAGTCTGGAGGCCCGATGGCCAAAAACATTCAGTACTTC.

V and J are TRBV11-2 and TRBJ2-7; D perhaps matches TRBD1 (6 bases). This CDR3 is built from 14 residues. The germline CDR1 and CDR2 sequences are SGHAT and FQNNGV. Trimming took off 5 bases at V and 4 bases at J, with 15 bases between the two ends. CDR3 nucleotides: TGTGCCAGCAGCCGCCTGACAGGACGGTACGAGCAGTACTTC. Its protein is CASSRLTGRYEQYF.

This clone was observed a few times. V is TRBV19 and J is TRBJ1-1; the D gene is possibly TRBD1 (6 bases). Germline V gives CDR1 LNHDA, CDR2 SQIVND (reference sequence). Deletions cut 7 bases from V and 5 bases from J, with 20 bases between. CDR3 length equals 15 residues. This chain's CDR3 is CASTPGRGIGTEAFF. CDR3 sequence (DNA): TGTGCCAGTACCCCCGGCAGGGGAATAGGGACTGAAGCTTTCTTT.

V is TRBV4-1 and J is TRBJ2-5; the D call may be TRBD1 or TRBD2 (6 bases each). CDR3 length: 16 amino acids. V lost 4 bases and J lost 5, with 20 bases in between. Germline V gene data show CDR1 as MGHRA and CDR2 as YSYEKL. This chain's CDR3 is CASSPRWGAEGETQYF. As DNA, the CDR3 is TGCGCCAGCAGCCCGAGGTGGGGGGCCGAGGGGGAGACCCAGTACTTC.

V gene TRBV5-1 combines with J gene TRBJ2-7; the match to TRBD1 covers 7 bases. From germline, CDR1 is SGHRS and CDR2 YFSETQ. This CDR3 is 14 amino acids long. J lost 7 bases, V lost 0 bases, and 7 bases had no gene match. CDR3 DNA: TGCGCCAGCAGCTTGGTGGGCCAGGGGGAGGAGCAGTACTTC. Residues: CASSLVGQGEEQYF.

This clone has just one count. The chain couples TRBV6-5 to TRBJ1-2, with 9 bases identical to TRBD1. V shed 6 bases and J 5 bases; nucleotides not matched to a gene: 4. Germline CDR1 reads MNHEY; CDR2 reads SVGAGI. CDR3 length: 13 residues. The CDR3 here is CASSRDREYGYTF. CDR3 DNA sequence: TGTGCCAGCAGCCGGGACAGGGAATATGGCTACACCTTC.

The V call is TRBV5-6, the J call TRBJ1-1; no definite D call. The V end lost 1 base, the J end lost 7 bases, and 8 bases lay between the germline ends. The CDR3 sequence is 12 residues long. The germline gives CDR1 SGHDT, CDR2 YYEEEE. CDR3 sequence: CASSLSWGEAFF. The CDR3, as DNA: TGTGCCAGCAGCTTGTCCTGGGGTGAAGCTTTCTTT.

This clone was observed once. For the CDR3, the DNA is TGTGCCAGCAGCCTCACTGGACAGGAACTGTTTTTT. Protein: CASSLTGQELFF. This chain links TRBV7-2 with TRBJ2-2; TRBD1 matches 7 bases. This CDR3 contains 12 residues. V was pared by 5 bases and J by 14 bases, with 8 bases of the junction left unmatched. Germline V gene data show CDR1 as SGHTA and CDR2 as FQGNSA.

This clone has just one count. The J gene is TRBJ1-2, the V gene TRBV6-2 or TRBV6-3; 7 bases line up with TRBD1. V was clipped by 0 bases and J by 0 bases; unmatched bases: 4. CDR1 is MNHEY and CDR2 is SVGEGT in the germline V gene. This CDR3 comprises 16 residues. Here the CDR3 reads CASSYSGTEANYGYTF. Written as DNA, the CDR3 is TGTGCCAGCAGTTACTCCGGGACAGAAGCTAACTATGGCTACACCTTC.

The rearrangement uses TRBV18 and TRBJ1-2; D perhaps matches TRBD1 (6 bases). The CDR3 contains 13 residues. V lost 3 bases and J 4 bases, leaving 9 bases between the germline ends. Germline V gives CDR1 KGHSH, CDR2 LQKENI. The CDR3 region is CASSPTGSYGYTF. CDR3 nucleotides: TGTGCCAGCTCACCTACAGGGAGCTATGGCTACACCTTC.

The chain is built from TRBV5-4 and TRBJ1-1, with D perhaps TRBD1 (5 bases). The CDR3 extends over 13 amino acids. Germline assignment: CDR1 SGHNT and CDR2 YYREEE (reference sequence). Deletions cut 0 bases from V and 8 bases from J, with 11 bases between. The CDR3 nucleotides are TGTGCCAGCAGCTTGGGGGGACTACCCGAAGCTTTCTTT. This codes for CASSLGGLPEAFF.

The chain employs TRBV2 and TRBJ2-3; 8 bases map to TRBD2. Germline-derived CDR1 and CDR2 are SNHLY and FYNNEI. The CDR3 is 16 residues long. Trimming cost V 5 bases and J 6 bases; bases outside gene matches: 13. CDR3 region: CASSPIAGKAGDTQYF. For the CDR3, the DNA is TGTGCCAGCAGTCCTATAGCGGGAAAAGCGGGGGATACGCAGTATTTT.

The rearrangement links TRBV6-1 to TRBJ1-4; perhaps TRBD1 as D (6 bases). In germline, CDR1 is MNHNS, CDR2 SASEGT. V was clipped by 2 bases and J by 8 bases, with 12 bases between them. The CDR3 length is 14 residues. The CDR3 loop reads CASSELPGGEKLFF. The CDR3 DNA is TGTGCCAGCAGTGAACTACCCGGGGGCGAAAAACTGTTTTTT.

The chain has TRBV7-9 and TRBJ2-4; TRBD1 might be the D (5 bases). From germline, CDR1 is SEHNR and CDR2 FQNEAQ (reference sequence). The CDR3 spans 16 residues. Between the trimmed V and J ends, which lost 1 base and 4 bases, there was a span of 14 bases. CDR3 sequence (DNA): TGTGCCAGCAGCTTAGAGACTCCAGGGTCAAAAAACATTCAGTACTTC. Its protein product is CASSLETPGSKNIQYF.